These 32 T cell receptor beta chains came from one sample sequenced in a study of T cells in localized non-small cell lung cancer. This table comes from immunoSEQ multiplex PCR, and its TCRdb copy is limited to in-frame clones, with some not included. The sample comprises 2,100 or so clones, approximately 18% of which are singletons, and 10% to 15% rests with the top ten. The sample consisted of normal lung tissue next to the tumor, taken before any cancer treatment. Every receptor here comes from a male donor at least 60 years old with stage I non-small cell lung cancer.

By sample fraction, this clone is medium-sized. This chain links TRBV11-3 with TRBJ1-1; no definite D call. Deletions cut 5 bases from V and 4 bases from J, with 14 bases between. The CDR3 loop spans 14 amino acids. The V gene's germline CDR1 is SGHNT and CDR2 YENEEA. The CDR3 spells CASSPRVDGTEAFF. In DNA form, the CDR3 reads TGTGCCAGCAGCCCAAGGGTGGACGGCACTGAAGCTTTCTTT.

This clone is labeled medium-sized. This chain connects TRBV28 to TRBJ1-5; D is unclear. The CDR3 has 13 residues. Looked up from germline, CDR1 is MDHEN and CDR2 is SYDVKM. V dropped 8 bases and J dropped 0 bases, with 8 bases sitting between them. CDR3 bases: TGTGCCAGCCGGGCCCCTAGCAATCAGCCCCAGCATTTT. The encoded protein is CASRAPSNQPQHF.

CDR3 amino acids: CASSLMDRLNTEAFF. The CDR3 DNA reads as TGTGCCAGCAGCTTGATGGACAGATTGAACACTGAAGCTTTCTTT. V usage is TRBV11-3 and J usage is TRBJ1-1; the D gene is possibly TRBD1 (6 bases). CDR1 is SGHNT and CDR2 is YENEEA in the germline V gene. Trimming removed 3 bases from V and 0 bases from J, with 11 bases in between. This CDR3 comprises 15 residues.

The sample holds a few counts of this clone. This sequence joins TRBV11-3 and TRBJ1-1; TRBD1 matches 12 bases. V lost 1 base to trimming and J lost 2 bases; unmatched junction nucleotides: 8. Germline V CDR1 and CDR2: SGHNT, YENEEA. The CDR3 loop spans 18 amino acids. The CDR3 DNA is TGTGCCAGCAGCTTAGGACCCCCCGGGACAGGGGGCAACACTGAAGCTTTCTTT. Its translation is CASSLGPPGTGGNTEAFF.

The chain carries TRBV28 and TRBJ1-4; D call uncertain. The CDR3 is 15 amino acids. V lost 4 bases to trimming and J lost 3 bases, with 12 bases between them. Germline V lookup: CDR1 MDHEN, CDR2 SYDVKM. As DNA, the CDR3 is TGTGCCAGCAGTTCCCCCGGGAGTTCTAATGAAAAACTGTTTTTT. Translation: CASSSPGSSNEKLFF.

The CDR3 is CASSLDYGTRTEAFF. The DNA of the CDR3 is TGTGCCAGCAGCTTGGACTACGGGACAAGAACTGAAGCTTTCTTT. The rearrangement joins TRBV11-3 to TRBJ1-1, with D possibly being TRBD1 (6 bases). There are 15 residues in the CDR3. From germline, CDR1 is SGHNT and CDR2 YENEEA. V lost 3 bases and J lost 5, with 16 bases in between. The variable domain in full, with the rest retrieved from reference TRBV11-3 and TRBJ1-1, is EAGVVQSPRYKIIEKKQPVAFWCNPISGHNTLYWYLQNLGQGPELLIRYENEEAVDDSQLPKDRFSAERLKGVDSTLKIQPAELGDSAVYLCASSLDYGTRTEAFFGQGTRLTVV.

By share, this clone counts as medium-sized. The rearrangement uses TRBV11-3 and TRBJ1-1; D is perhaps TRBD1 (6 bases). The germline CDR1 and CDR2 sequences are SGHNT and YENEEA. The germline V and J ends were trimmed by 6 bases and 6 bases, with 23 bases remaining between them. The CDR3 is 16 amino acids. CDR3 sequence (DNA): TGTGCCAGCAGTTTACAGGGAATGAATTTGCTCGCTGAAGCTTTCTTT. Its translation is CASSLQGMNLLAEAFF.

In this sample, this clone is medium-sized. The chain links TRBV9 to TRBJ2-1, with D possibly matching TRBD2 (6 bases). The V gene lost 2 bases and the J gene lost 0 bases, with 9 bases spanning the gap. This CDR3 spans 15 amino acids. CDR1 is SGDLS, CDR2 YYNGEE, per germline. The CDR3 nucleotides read TGTGCCAGCAGCGTTCGGACTACCTCCTACAATGAGCAGTTCTTC. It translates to CASSVRTTSYNEQFF. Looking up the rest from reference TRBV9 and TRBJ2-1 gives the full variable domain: DSGVTQTPKHLITATGQRVTLRCSPRSGDLSVYWYQQSLDQGLQFLIQYYNGEERAKGNILERFSAQQFPDLHSELNLSSLELGDSALYFCASSVRTTSYNEQFFGPGTRLTVL.

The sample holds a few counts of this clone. The CDR3 DNA sequence: TGTGCCAGCAGCTTCCTGCAGGGGGCGGACGCTGAAGCTTTCTTT. Its protein is CASSFLQGADAEAFF. This rearrangement joins TRBV11-3 to TRBJ1-1; 8 bases match TRBD1. This CDR3 is 15 amino acids long. Trimming removed 3 bases from V and 6 bases from J; junction bases left unmatched: 9. Germline V gene lookup returns CDR1 SGHNT and CDR2 YENEEA.

In DNA form, the CDR3 reads TGTGCCATCAGGCTCAGCGGGATAGGTACAGATACGCAGTATTTT. This sequence encodes CAIRLSGIGTDTQYF. The chain has TRBV6-8 and TRBJ2-3; TRBD2 matches 7 bases. The germline CDR1 and CDR2 sequences are MNHGY and SAAAGT. The CDR3 is made up of 15 amino acids. The V segment lost 10 bases and the J segment 3 bases; nucleotides outside the gene matches: 13.

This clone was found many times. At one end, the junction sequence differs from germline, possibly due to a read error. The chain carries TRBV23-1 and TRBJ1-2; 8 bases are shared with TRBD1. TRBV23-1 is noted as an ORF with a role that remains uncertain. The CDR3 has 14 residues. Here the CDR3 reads CASSQFQGQEGYTF. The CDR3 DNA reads TGCGCCAGCAGCCAATTCCAGGGACAGGAAGGCTACACCTTC.

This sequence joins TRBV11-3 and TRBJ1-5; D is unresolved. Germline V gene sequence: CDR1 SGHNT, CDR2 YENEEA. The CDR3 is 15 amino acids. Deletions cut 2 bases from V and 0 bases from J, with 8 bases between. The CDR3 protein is CASSLSRDSNQPQHF. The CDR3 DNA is TGTGCCAGCAGCTTAAGTAGGGATAGCAATCAGCCCCAGCATTTT.

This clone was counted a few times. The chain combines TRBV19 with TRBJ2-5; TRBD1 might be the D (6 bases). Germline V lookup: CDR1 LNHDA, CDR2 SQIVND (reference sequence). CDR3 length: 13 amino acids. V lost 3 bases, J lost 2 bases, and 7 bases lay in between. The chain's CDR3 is CASSIRGQETQYF. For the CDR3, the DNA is TGTGCCAGTAGTATCAGGGGACAAGAGACCCAGTACTTC.

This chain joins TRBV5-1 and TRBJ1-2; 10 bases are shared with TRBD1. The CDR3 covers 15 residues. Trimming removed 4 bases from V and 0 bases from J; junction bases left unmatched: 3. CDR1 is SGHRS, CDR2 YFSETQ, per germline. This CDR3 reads CASSQDRGSNYGYTF. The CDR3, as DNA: TGCGCCAGCAGCCAGGACAGGGGGTCTAACTATGGCTACACCTTC.

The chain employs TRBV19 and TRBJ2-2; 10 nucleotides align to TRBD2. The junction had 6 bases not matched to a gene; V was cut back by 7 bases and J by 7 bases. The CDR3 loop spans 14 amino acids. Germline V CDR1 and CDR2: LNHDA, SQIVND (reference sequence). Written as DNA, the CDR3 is TGTGCCAGTACCCCACTAGCGGGGATCGGGGAGCTGTTTTTT. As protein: CASTPLAGIGELFF.

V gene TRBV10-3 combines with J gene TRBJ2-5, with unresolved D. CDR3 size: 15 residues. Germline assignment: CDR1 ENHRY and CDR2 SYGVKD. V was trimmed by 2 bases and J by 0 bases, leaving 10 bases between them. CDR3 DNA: TGTGCCATCAGTGAGAGTGGGTTTTACCAAGAGACCCAGTACTTC. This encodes CAISESGFYQETQYF.

CDR3 nucleotides: TGCGCCAGCAGCCAAGGGCAGAACTATGGCTACACCTTC. This translates into CASSQGQNYGYTF. The chain carries TRBV1 and TRBJ1-2; TRBD1 is the table's D call, not checked against the DNA. TRBV1 constitutes a pseudogene. This CDR3 has 13 residues.

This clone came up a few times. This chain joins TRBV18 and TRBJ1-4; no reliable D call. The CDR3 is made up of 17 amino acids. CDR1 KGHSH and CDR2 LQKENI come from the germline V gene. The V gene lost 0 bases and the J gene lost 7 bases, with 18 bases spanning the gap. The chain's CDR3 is CASSPPAIRTAAEKLFF. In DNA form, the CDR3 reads TGTGCCAGCTCACCACCGGCAATAAGGACGGCGGCTGAAAAACTGTTTTTT.

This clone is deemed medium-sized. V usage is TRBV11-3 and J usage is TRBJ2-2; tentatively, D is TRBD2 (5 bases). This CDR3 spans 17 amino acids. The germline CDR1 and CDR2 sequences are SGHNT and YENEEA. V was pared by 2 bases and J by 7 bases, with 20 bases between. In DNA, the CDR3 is TGTGCCAGCAGCTTAAGAGGGCTATCCGGAGATAGCGGGGAGCTGTTTTTT. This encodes CASSLRGLSGDSGELFF.

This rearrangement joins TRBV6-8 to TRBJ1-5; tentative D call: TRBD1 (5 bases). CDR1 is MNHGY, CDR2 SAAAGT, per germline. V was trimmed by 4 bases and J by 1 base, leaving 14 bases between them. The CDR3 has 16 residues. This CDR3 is CASSSFGHLSNQPQHF. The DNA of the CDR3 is TGTGCCAGCAGTTCGTTCGGACACCTAAGCAATCAGCCCCAGCATTTT.

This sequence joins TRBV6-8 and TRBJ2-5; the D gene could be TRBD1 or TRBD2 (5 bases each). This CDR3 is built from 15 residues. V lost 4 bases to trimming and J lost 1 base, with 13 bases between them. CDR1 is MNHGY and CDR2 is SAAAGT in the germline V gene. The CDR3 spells CASSSPGRSQETQYF. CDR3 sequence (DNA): TGTGCCAGCAGTTCCCCGGGGCGGTCCCAAGAGACCCAGTACTTC.

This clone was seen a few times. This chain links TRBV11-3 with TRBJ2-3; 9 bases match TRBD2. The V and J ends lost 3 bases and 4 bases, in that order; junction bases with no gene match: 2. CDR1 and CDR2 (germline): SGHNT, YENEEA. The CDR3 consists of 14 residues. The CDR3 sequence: CASSLGLAPDTQYF. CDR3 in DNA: TGTGCCAGCAGCTTGGGACTAGCACCAGATACGCAGTATTTT.

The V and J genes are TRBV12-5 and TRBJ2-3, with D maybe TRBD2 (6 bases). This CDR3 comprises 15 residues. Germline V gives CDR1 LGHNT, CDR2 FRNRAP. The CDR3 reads CASGPSLAVLDTQYF. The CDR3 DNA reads TGTGCCAGCGGCCCCTCCTTAGCGGTGTTGGATACGCAGTATTTT.

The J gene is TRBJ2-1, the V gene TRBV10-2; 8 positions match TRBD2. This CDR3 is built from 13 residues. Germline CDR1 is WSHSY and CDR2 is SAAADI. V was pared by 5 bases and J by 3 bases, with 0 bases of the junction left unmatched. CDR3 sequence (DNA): TGCGCCAGCAGTACTAGCGGCTACAATGAGCAGTTCTTC. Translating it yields CASSTSGYNEQFF.

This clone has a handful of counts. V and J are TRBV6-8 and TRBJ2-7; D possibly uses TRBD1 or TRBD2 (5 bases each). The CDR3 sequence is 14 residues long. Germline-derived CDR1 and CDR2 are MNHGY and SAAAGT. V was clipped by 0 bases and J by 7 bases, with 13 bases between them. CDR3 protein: CASSYSGDSVEQYF. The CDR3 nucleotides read TGTGCCAGCAGTTACTCGGGGGATTCGGTGGAGCAGTACTTC.

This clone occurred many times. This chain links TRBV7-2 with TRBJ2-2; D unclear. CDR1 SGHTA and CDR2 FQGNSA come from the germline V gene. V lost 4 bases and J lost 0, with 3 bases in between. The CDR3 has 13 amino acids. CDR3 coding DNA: TGTGCCAGCAGCTCGCCGAACACCGGGGAGCTGTTTTTT. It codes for CASSSPNTGELFF.

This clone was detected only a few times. The CDR3 is CASSLFGQHNEQFF. The CDR3 DNA sequence: TGTGCCAGCAGCTTATTCGGACAGCACAATGAGCAGTTCTTC. The J gene is TRBJ2-1, the V gene TRBV11-3; D is perhaps TRBD1 (6 bases). The length of the CDR3 is 14 residues. With 2 bases removed from V and 5 bases from J, the gap between germline ends came to 10 bases. Germline CDR1 SGHNT, CDR2 YENEEA.

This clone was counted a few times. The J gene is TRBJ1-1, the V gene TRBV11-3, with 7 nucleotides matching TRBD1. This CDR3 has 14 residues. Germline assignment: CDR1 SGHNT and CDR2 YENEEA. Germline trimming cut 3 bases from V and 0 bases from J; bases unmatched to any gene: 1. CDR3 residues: CASSFDRVNTEAFF. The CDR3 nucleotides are TGTGCCAGCAGCTTTGACAGGGTGAACACTGAAGCTTTCTTT.

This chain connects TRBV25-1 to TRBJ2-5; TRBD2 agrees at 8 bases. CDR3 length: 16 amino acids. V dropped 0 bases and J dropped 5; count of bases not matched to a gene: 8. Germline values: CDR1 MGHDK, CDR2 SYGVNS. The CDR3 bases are TGTGCCAGCAGTGAATATAACGGGAGGGGAGGGGAGACCCAGTACTTC. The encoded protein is CASSEYNGRGGETQYF.

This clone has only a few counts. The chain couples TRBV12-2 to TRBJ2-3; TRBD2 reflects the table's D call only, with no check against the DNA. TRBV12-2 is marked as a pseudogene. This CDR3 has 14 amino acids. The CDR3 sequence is CASGGEDSTDTQYF. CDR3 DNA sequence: TGTGCCAGTGGAGGGGAGGATAGCACAGATACGCAGTATTTT.

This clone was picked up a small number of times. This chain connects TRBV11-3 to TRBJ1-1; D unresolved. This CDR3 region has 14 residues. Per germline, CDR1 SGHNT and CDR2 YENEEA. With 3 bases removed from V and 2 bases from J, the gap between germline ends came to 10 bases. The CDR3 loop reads CASSFETSNTEAFF. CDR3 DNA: TGTGCCAGCAGCTTTGAGACTTCCAACACTGAAGCTTTCTTT.

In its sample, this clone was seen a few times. The CDR3 nucleotides read TGTGCCAGCAGCTTAGGTGGGCCAGGGGCGGCGGAGCAGTACTTC. Its translation is CASSLGGPGAAEQYF. V and J are TRBV11-3 and TRBJ2-7, with D perhaps TRBD1 (6 bases). The CDR3 is 15 amino acids. Germline assignment: CDR1 SGHNT and CDR2 YENEEA. Trimming left V 1 base short and J 7 bases short, with 17 bases between.